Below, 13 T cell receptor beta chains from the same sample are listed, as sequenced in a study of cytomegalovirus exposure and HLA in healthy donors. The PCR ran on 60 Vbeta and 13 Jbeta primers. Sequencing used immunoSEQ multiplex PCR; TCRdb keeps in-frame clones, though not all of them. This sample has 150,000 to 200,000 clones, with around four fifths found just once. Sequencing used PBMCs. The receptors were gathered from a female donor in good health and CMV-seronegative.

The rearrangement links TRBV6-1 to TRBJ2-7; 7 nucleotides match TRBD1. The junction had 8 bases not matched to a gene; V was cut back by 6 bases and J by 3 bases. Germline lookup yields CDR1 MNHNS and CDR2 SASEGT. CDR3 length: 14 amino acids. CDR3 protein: CASRSTGQLYEQYF. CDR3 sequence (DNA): TGTGCCAGCAGATCAACGGGACAGCTCTACGAGCAGTACTTC.

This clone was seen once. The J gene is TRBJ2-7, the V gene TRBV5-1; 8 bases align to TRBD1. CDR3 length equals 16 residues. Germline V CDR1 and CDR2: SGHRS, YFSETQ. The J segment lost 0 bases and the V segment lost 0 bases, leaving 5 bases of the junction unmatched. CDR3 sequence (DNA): TGCGCCAGCAGCTTGGCGGGGGACAGGAGCTCCTACGAGCAGTACTTC. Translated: CASSLAGDRSSYEQYF. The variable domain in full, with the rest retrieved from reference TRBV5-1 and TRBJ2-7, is KAGVTQTPRYLIKTRGQQVTLSCSPISGHRSVSWYQQTPGQGLQFLFEYFSETQRNKGNFPGRFSGRQFSNSRSEMNVSTLELGDSALYLCASSLAGDRSSYEQYFGPGTRLTVT.

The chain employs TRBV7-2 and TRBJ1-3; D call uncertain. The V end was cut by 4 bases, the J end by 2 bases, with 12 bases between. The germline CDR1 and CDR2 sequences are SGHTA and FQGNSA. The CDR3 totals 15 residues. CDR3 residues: CASSYAGPPGNTIYF. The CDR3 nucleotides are TGTGCCAGCAGCTATGCAGGCCCCCCTGGAAACACCATATATTTT. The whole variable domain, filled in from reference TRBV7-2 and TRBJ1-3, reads GAGVSQSPSNKVTEKGKDVELRCDPISGHTALYWYRQSLGQGLEFLIYFQGNSAPDKSGLPSDRFSAERTGGSVSTLTIQRTQQEDSAVYLCASSYAGPPGNTIYFGEGSWLTVV.

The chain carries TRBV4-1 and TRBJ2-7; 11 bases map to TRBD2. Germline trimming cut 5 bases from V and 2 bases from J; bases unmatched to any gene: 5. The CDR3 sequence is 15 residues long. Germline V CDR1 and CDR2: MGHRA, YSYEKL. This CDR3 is CASSTRLAGTYEQYF. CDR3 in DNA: TGCGCCAGCAGCACCCGACTAGCGGGAACCTACGAGCAGTACTTC.

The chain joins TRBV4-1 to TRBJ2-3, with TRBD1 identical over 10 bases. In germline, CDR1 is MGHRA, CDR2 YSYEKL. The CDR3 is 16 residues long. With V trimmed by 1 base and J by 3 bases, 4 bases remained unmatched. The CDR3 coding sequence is TGCGCCAGCAGCCAAGGACAGGGGGCGCATACAGATACGCAGTATTTT. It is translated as CASSQGQGAHTDTQYF.

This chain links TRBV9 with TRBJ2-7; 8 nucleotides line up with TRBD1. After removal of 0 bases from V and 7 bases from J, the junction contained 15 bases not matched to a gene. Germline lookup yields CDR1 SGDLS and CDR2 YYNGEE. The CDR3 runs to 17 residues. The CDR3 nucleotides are TGTGCCAGCAGCGTAGAGGCGGTCGGCAGGGGGCTTCGGGAGCAGTACTTC. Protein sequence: CASSVEAVGRGLREQYF.

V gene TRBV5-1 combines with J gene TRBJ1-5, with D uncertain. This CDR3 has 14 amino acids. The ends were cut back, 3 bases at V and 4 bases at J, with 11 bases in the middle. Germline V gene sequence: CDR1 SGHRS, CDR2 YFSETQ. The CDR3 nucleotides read TGCGCCAGCAGCTCGACGGGGATAAATCAGCCCCAGCATTTT. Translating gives CASSSTGINQPQHF.

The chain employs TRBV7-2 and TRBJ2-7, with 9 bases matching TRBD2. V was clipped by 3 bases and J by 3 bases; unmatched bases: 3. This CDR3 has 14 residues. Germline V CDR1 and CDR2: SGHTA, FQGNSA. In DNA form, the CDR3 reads TGTGCCAGCAGCTTTACTAGCGGGTTCTACGAGCAGTACTTC. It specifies CASSFTSGFYEQYF.

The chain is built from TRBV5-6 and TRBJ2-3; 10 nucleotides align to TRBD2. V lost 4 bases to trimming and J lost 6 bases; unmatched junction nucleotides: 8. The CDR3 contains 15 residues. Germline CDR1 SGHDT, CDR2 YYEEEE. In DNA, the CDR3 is TGTGCCAGCAGCCATAAGCGGGGGGGCCTGGATACGCAGTATTTT. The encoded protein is CASSHKRGGLDTQYF. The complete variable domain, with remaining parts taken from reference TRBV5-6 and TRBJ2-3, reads DAGVTQSPTHLIKTRGQQVTLRCSPKSGHDTVSWYQQALGQGPQFIFQYYEEEERQRGNFPDRFSGHQFPNYSSELNVNALLLGDSALYLCASSHKRGGLDTQYFGPGTRLTVL.

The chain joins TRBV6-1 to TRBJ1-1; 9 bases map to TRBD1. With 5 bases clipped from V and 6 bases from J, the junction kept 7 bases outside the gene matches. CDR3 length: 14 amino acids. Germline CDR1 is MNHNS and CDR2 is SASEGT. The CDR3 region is CASSIGQGWAEAFF. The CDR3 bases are TGTGCCAGCAGTATAGGACAGGGGTGGGCTGAAGCTTTCTTT.

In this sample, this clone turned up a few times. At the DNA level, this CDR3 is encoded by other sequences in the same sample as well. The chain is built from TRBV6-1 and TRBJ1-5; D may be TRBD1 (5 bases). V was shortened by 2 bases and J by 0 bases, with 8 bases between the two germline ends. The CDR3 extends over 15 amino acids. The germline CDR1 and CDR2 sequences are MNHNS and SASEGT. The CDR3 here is CASSEWGGSNQPQHF. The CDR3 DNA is TGTGCCAGCAGTGAATGGGGCGGTAGCAATCAGCCCCAGCATTTT.

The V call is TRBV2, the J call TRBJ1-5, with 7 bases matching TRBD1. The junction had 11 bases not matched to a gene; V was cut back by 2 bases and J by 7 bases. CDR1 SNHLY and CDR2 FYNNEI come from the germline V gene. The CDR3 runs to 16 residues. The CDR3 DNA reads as TGTGCCAGCAGTGAAAGGGGAGACAGGGAGAAGCAGCCCCAGCATTTT. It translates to CASSERGDREKQPQHF.

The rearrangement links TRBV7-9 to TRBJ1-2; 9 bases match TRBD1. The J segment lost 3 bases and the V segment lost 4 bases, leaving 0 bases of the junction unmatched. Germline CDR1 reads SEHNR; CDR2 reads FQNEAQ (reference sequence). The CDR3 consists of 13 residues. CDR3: CASSYRGHYGYTF. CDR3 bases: TGTGCCAGCAGCTACAGGGGGCACTATGGCTACACCTTC.